This T cell receptor (beta chain) comes out of a study of blood T cell repertoires in COVID-19. Measured with immunoSEQ multiplex PCR; TCRdb has only the in-frame clones, and not every one. The sample gives a few hundred thousand clones, roughly 85% of which show up once; 3.5% to 5.5% is in the top ten. In germline, CDR1 is SGHNT, CDR2 YYREEE (reference sequence). The CDR3 runs 16 residues. Trimming at V came to 0 bases and at J to 3 bases, leaving 4 bases not matched to a gene. The specimen sequenced was PBMCs or T cells enriched from blood (not recorded which). This sequence originates from a woman in her 30s who had recovered from COVID-19. This chain uses TRBV5-4 with TRBJ2-3, with TRBD1 matching 10 bases. CDR3 loop: CASSLAPGQGTDTQYF. As DNA, the CDR3 is TGTGCCAGCAGCTTGGCTCCGGGACAGGGGACAGATACGCAGTATTTT.